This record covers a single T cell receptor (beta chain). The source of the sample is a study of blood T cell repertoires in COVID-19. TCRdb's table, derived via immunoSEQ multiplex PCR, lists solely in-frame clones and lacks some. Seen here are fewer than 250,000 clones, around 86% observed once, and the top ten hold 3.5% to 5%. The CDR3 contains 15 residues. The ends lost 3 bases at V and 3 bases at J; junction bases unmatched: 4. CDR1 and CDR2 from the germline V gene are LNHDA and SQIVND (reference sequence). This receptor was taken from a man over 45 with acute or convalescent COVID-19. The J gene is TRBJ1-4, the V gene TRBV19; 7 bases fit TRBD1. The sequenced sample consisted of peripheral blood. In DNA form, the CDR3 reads TGTGCCAGTAGTATTAGCGGGACAGCTAATGAAAAACTGTTTTTT. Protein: CASSISGTANEKLFF.